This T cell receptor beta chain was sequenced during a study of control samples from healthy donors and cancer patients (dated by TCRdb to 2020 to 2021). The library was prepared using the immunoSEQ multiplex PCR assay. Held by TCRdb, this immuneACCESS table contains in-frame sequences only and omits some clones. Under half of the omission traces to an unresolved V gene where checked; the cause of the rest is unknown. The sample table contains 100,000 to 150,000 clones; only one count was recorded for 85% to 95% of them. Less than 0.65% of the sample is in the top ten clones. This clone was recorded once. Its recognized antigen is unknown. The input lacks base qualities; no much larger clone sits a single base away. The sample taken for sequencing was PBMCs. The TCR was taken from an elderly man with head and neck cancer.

In nucleotide form, the sequence is TGTGCCAGCAGTTTTCTTTCACAGGATTCACCCCTCCACTTT. It codes for CASSFLSQDSPLHF. The rearrangement combines TRBV27 with TRBJ1-6; TRBD1 is perhaps the D gene, given 5 matching bases. Including cysteine and phenylalanine, the CDR3 has 14 amino acids. Left in the record is the CDR3 DNA by itself, 42 bases read in frame from the first base. For CDR1 and CDR2, the germline V gene (reference sequence) lists MNHEY and SMNVEV. The germline ends are 11 bases apart after V is trimmed by 3 bases and J by 8 bases.